These 20 T cell receptor beta chains share one sample of origin, sequenced in a study of Ad26.COV2.S vaccination and SARS-CoV-2 variants (dated by TCRdb to the early 2020s). The sample's treatment or condition label is to be understood as: around 19 received Ad26.COV2.S at low or high dose, single or two shots; 5 received placebo; per-sample allocation not given. Repertoires of vaccine and placebo recipients were sequenced from samples collected on day 63 after the first injection. Library preparation was by the immunoSEQ multiplex PCR assay. Here the immuneACCESS table is served through TCRdb, limited to in-frame sequences with V and J called. Missing clones are a known gap in these copies; in checked studies unresolved V genes cover under half, and the rest lacks a known reason. The sample table records some 250,000 clones; 88% of these occur just once. The top ten clonotypes cover about 10% of the sample.

Sample: peripheral blood, taken in a trial of Ad26.COV2.S vaccine versus placebo. All receptors come from a person between 18 and 60 years old who received the Ad26.COV2.S COVID-19 vaccine or a placebo.

This chain links TRBV6-5 with TRBJ1-1; 7 positions match TRBD1. The V and J ends lost 6 bases and 9 bases, in that order; junction bases with no gene match: 13. The germline CDR1 and CDR2 sequences are MNHEY and SVGAGI. This CDR3 contains 14 residues. The CDR3 DNA is TGTGCCAGCAGACTCGACAGGGTGGTCGGAAAAGCTTTCTTT. This gives the protein CASRLDRVVGKAFF.

The chain links TRBV24-1 to TRBJ2-7; tentative D call: TRBD1 (6 bases). Looked up from germline, CDR1 is KGHDR and CDR2 is SFDVKD. Trimming left V 3 bases short and J 0 bases short, with 11 bases between. The CDR3 is made up of 15 amino acids. The CDR3 region has the DNA TGTGCCACCAGTGATGCCAGGGGCGGCTCCTACGAGCAGTACTTC. It encodes CATSDARGGSYEQYF.

The chain is built from TRBV7-2 and TRBJ2-4; TRBD1 or TRBD2 may be the D gene (5 bases each). Trimming took 4 bases from V and 6 from J, leaving 16 bases between them. Germline CDR1 reads SGHTA; CDR2 reads FQGNSA. The CDR3 has 15 amino acids. The chain's CDR3 is CASSSSGRRVNIQYF. The CDR3 DNA reads as TGTGCCAGCAGCTCTTCGGGACGTCGCGTAAACATTCAGTACTTC.

This CDR3 is CASSPRAGGPGELFF. The DNA of the CDR3 is TGTGCCAGCAGCCCTCGGGCAGGGGGCCCCGGGGAGCTGTTTTTT. The rearrangement joins TRBV5-6 to TRBJ2-2; 8 bases are a match to TRBD1. V lost 4 bases, J lost 6 bases, and 8 bases stayed unmatched. The length of the CDR3 is 15 residues. The V gene's germline CDR1 is SGHDT and CDR2 YYEEEE.

Only one count was recorded for this clone. This chain connects TRBV9 to TRBJ2-7; 9 bases are a match to TRBD1. J was trimmed by 6 bases and V by 4 bases; bases with no gene match: 8. The length of the CDR3 is 14 residues. Germline-derived CDR1 and CDR2 are SGDLS and YYNGEE. The CDR3 reads CASSPGTGSAEQYF. The CDR3 region has the DNA TGTGCCAGCAGCCCGGGGACAGGGTCAGCCGAGCAGTACTTC. Drawing the rest from reference TRBV9 and TRBJ2-7, the complete variable domain is DSGVTQTPKHLITATGQRVTLRCSPRSGDLSVYWYQQSLDQGLQFLIQYYNGEERAKGNILERFSAQQFPDLHSELNLSSLELGDSALYFCASSPGTGSAEQYFGPGTRLTVT.

The chain employs TRBV2 and TRBJ2-1; 10 bases align to TRBD1. The CDR3 is made up of 16 amino acids. J lost 5 bases, V lost 4 bases, and 8 bases had no gene match. CDR1 and CDR2 (germline): SNHLY, FYNNEI. This CDR3 is CASSGSVDRGDNEQFF. CDR3 coding DNA: TGTGCCAGCAGTGGGTCTGTGGACAGGGGGGACAATGAGCAGTTCTTC.

The CDR3 loop reads CASSFSGEGNQPQHF. DNA of the CDR3: TGTGCCAGCAGCTTTTCAGGGGAAGGGAATCAGCCCCAGCATTTT. The chain has TRBV5-5 and TRBJ1-5, with D possibly TRBD1 on 6 matching bases. Germline CDR1 is SGHKS and CDR2 is YYEKEE (reference sequence). CDR3 length: 15 residues. Between the trimmed V and J ends, which lost 2 bases and 4 bases, there was a span of 13 bases.

V is TRBV3-1 (or the pseudogene TRBV3-2) and J is TRBJ2-1; D is perhaps TRBD2 (5 bases). The CDR3 is 13 residues long. Trimming left V 3 bases short and J 3 bases short, with 6 bases between. Germline CDR1 LGHDT, CDR2 YNNKEL (reference sequence). CDR3 region: CASSHGDYNEQFF. The CDR3 DNA sequence: TGTGCCAGCAGCCACGGGGACTACAATGAGCAGTTCTTC.

V gene TRBV11-2 combines with J gene TRBJ2-1; weak D call: TRBD1 (5 bases). Germline V gene lookup returns CDR1 SGHAT and CDR2 FQNNGV. CDR3 length equals 15 residues. V was trimmed by 5 bases and J by 3 bases, leaving 14 bases between them. This CDR3 reads CASSMGPGIYNEQFF. The CDR3 DNA reads TGTGCCAGCAGCATGGGGCCAGGGATCTACAATGAGCAGTTCTTC.

This chain joins TRBV29-1 and TRBJ2-3; D is undetermined. CDR3 size: 12 residues. Trimming pared 4 bases from V and 0 bases from J, leaving 5 bases between. The germline V gene encodes CDR1 SQVTM and CDR2 ANQGSEA. The CDR3 reads CSVGQSTDTQYF. The CDR3 coding sequence is TGCAGCGTTGGGCAGAGCACAGATACGCAGTATTTT.

The V and J genes are TRBV27 and TRBJ2-7, with D possibly TRBD2 on 7 matching bases. The CDR3 covers 15 residues. Deletions cut 8 bases from V and 6 bases from J, with 23 bases between. In germline, CDR1 is MNHEY, CDR2 SMNVEV (reference sequence). CDR3 loop: CASGNGGGGRSEQYF. The CDR3 DNA is TGTGCCAGCGGAAACGGAGGGGGGGGCCGGAGCGAGCAGTACTTC.

J is TRBJ1-2 and V is TRBV7-2; D gene ambiguous. This CDR3 region has 13 residues. With 0 bases removed from V and 5 bases from J, the gap between germline ends came to 7 bases. Germline V lookup: CDR1 SGHTA, CDR2 FQGNSA. Written as DNA, the CDR3 is TGTGCCAGCAGCTTAGCGGGCAGATATGGCTACACCTTC. Encoded protein: CASSLAGRYGYTF.

The chain employs TRBV29-1 and TRBJ2-7; D remains ambiguous. The CDR3 totals 13 residues. The V gene's germline CDR1 is SQVTM and CDR2 ANQGSEA. V gave up 1 base and J gave up 5 bases, with 12 bases separating them. The CDR3 nucleotides are TGCAGCGTTGAAGTAGGAGTTGACAACGAGCAGTACTTC. As protein: CSVEVGVDNEQYF.

The chain links TRBV4-1 to TRBJ1-5; 10 bases are shared with TRBD1. Germline V CDR1 and CDR2: MGHRA, YSYEKL. This CDR3 has 16 amino acids. V was clipped by 4 bases and J by 6 bases; unmatched bases: 9. In DNA form, the CDR3 reads TGCGCCAGCAGCCTCGGGACAGGGGAGTGGGGTCAGCCCCAGCATTTT. It codes for CASSLGTGEWGQPQHF.

The chain recombines TRBV5-1 with TRBJ2-2; 8 bases fit TRBD2. Trimming took 4 bases from V and 6 from J; bases not matched to a gene: 11. The CDR3 is 16 residues long. Germline assignment: CDR1 SGHRS and CDR2 YFSETQ. The CDR3 loop is CASSPPGAGVAGELFF. CDR3 in DNA: TGCGCCAGCAGCCCTCCCGGAGCGGGAGTAGCCGGGGAGCTGTTTTTT.

V is TRBV7-2 and J is TRBJ1-5, with TRBD1 matching 9 bases. V lost 3 bases, J lost 1 base, and 1 base stayed unmatched. The CDR3 extends over 15 amino acids. The germline gives CDR1 SGHTA, CDR2 FQGNSA. In nucleotides, the CDR3 is TGTGCCAGCAGCTTCGGGACAGGGAGCAATCAGCCCCAGCATTTT. Amino acids: CASSFGTGSNQPQHF.

The chain recombines TRBV4-2 with TRBJ1-6; 8 nucleotides match TRBD1. This CDR3 is built from 15 residues. Germline V gene sequence: CDR1 LGHNA, CDR2 YNFKEQ. V lost 3 bases, J lost 14 bases, and 12 bases stayed unmatched. The CDR3 is CASSQEGQAPGTLHF. CDR3 coding DNA: TGTGCCAGCAGCCAGGAGGGACAGGCGCCCGGGACCCTCCACTTT.

The chain joins TRBV28 to TRBJ2-5, with D possibly being TRBD1 (8 bases). V lost 1 base and J lost 2, with 14 bases in between. The CDR3 is 16 amino acids. The germline V gene encodes CDR1 MDHEN and CDR2 SYDVKM. CDR3 loop: CASSLFLQGGQETQYF. In nucleotides, the CDR3 is TGTGCCAGCAGTTTATTCCTACAGGGGGGGCAAGAGACCCAGTACTTC.

CDR3 protein: CATSRETSGSLETQYF. DNA of the CDR3: TGTGCCACCAGCAGAGAGACTAGCGGGAGTCTTGAGACCCAGTACTTC. The rearrangement uses TRBV15 and TRBJ2-5; TRBD2 agrees at 12 bases. The CDR3 consists of 16 residues. V gave up 0 bases and J gave up 5 bases; unmatched junction bases: 4. Germline V gene sequence: CDR1 LNHNV, CDR2 YYDKDF (reference sequence). The variable domain in full, completed from reference TRBV15 and TRBJ2-5, reads DAMVIQNPRYQVTQFGKPVTLSCSQTLNHNVMYWYQQKSSQAPKLLFHYYDKDFNNEADTPDNFQSRRPNTSFCFLDIRSPGLGDTAMYLCATSRETSGSLETQYFGPGTRLLVL.

This chain joins TRBV3-1 (or the pseudogene TRBV3-2) and TRBJ1-6, with TRBD1 identical over 10 bases. The V gene end was trimmed by 5 bases and the J gene end by 8 bases; junction bases not matched to a gene: 9. CDR3 length: 16 residues. The germline V gene encodes CDR1 LGHDT and CDR2 YNNKEL (reference sequence). DNA for the CDR3: TGTGCCAGCAGCTCGAGACAGGGGACAGGGGATTCACCCCTCCACTTT. It is translated as CASSSRQGTGDSPLHF.